This T cell receptor (beta chain) was captured in a study of CD8 T cells in Susac syndrome. Looking at the study overall: At the time of blood draw, patients with Susac syndrome were therapy-naive, receiving corticosteroids, or receiving intravenous immunoglobulin alone.

Roughly 0.5 to 1 ug RNA was reverse transcribed with random hexamers. Coverage of TCR beta CDR3 amplification by immunoSEQ multiplex PCR extended to 54 Vbeta and 13 Jbeta. TCRdb redid the calling of the immunoSEQ multiplex PCR reads with MiXCR, one entry per CDR3 protein. The sample gives about 150,000 distinct CDR3 sequences, 90% to 97% of which show up once; less than 0.15% is in the top ten. The source material was CD4+ T cells from PBMCs. The sequence derives from a human donor with Susac syndrome.

CDR3 nucleotide sequence: TGTGCCATCAGAGGGGACAGTGATAATTCACCCCTCCACTTT. The encoded protein is CAIRGDSDNSPLHF. The chain is built from TRBV10-3 and TRBJ1-6; 7 nucleotides line up with TRBD1. Germline V gene lookup returns CDR1 ENHRY and CDR2 SYGVKD. The trim removed 6 bases at V and 5 bases at J, leaving 4 bases unmatched. This CDR3 contains 14 residues.